This paragraph reports one T cell receptor beta chain. What it binds is unknown. This CDR3 spans 15 amino acids. Germline CDR1 is SGDLS and CDR2 is YYNGEE. Germline trimming cut 3 bases from V and 4 bases from J; bases unmatched to any gene: 7. Sequenced by immunoSEQ multiplex PCR; TCRdb stores in-frame clones only, minus some. This table has 5,800 or so clones, around 70% appearing once. The source of the sample is a study of T cell therapy after organ transplantation. Study in general: Expansion used a peptide pool of 30 HLA class I and II CMV epitopes. Responders numbered eight and nonresponders two among approximately ten patients.

Regarding the study as a whole: Low CD8+ T cell yield possibly reduced coverage, hiding nonresponder expansions.

The sample's time point: 4-8 weeks after completion of therapy. The sample in question was CD8+ T cells from blood, obtained after autologous CMV-specific T cell therapy. The receptor comes from a human patient who had received a solid organ transplant and had CMV disease. Certain T cells may be donor cells from the graft. The chain has TRBV9 and TRBJ2-7; 10 positions match TRBD1. DNA for the CDR3: TGTGCCAGCAGCGCGAGGGGGGACAGGGGTTACGAGCAGTACTTC. Translating it yields CASSARGDRGYEQYF. The variable domain in full, completed from reference TRBV9 and TRBJ2-7, reads DSGVTQTPKHLITATGQRVTLRCSPRSGDLSVYWYQQSLDQGLQFLIQYYNGEERAKGNILERFSAQQFPDLHSELNLSSLELGDSALYFCASSARGDRGYEQYFGPGTRLTVT.